Included here is one T cell receptor (beta chain) sequence, with context. What it recognizes is unknown. The data derive from a study of T cell responses to AZD1222 COVID-19 vaccine. The study, taken as a whole, reports: Clonal diversity was possibly underestimated; the donors were predominantly white British and more often female. Reportedly, nearly half of unique spike TCRs recognized epitopes outside B.1.351/B.1.1.7 mutations.

The repertoire was sequenced with immunoSEQ multiplex PCR; TCRdb's copy has only in-frame clones and lacks some. Here the sample spans roughly 170,000 clones, around 88% being singletons. The CDR3 totals 17 residues. Germline assignment: CDR1 SEHNR and CDR2 FQNEAQ (reference sequence). Between the trimmed V and J ends, which lost 5 bases and 5 bases, there was a span of 24 bases. The source is an adult in good health. The source material was peripheral blood, sampled on day 0 of AZD1222 vaccination. The chain recombines TRBV7-9 with TRBJ1-2, with unresolved D. For the CDR3, the DNA is TGTGCCAGCAGCCCCCAAACCCTATCAAGGATGGGGTATGGCTACACCTTC. The encoded protein is CASSPQTLSRMGYGYTF.